The rows below give T cell receptor beta chains drawn from one sample of a study of glioma-infiltrating T cells after dendritic cell vaccination. TCRdb's copy holds only in-frame clones and misses some; the assay was immunoSEQ multiplex PCR. The sample includes roughly 60,000 clones, about 84% of them seen just once. Sequenced here: blood, sampled after dendritic cell vaccination. These receptors all come from a human donor with glioblastoma. CDR3s include the opening cysteine and the closing phenylalanine or tryptophan. Size tells how often a clone was seen (once, few, many) or the class of an expanded clone, and some rows leave it out.

>TRBJ1-6|TRBV25-1|.
CASSGREQGSYNSPLHF
>TRBJ2-3|TRBV15|once
CATSSGLALTDTQYF
>TRBJ2-1|TRBV5-6|.
CASSTDRPSGVEQFF
>TRBJ1-3|TRBV4-1|.
CASSLHSTNTIYF
>TRBJ1-2|TRBV4-1|few
CASSQERGTGRHLNYGYTF
>TRBJ2-7|TRBV7-8|.
CASSPDTYSGTSGGRRYEQYF
>TRBJ2-3|TRBV27|few
CASSSTGVTSTDTQYF
>TRBJ1-2|TRBV30|once
CAWRQVRSDGYTF
>TRBJ2-1|TRBV6-9|.
CASSSILAGSYNEQFF
>TRBJ2-2|TRBV11-3|few
CASSSKRDTGELFF
>.|TRBV9|.
CASSVDTSLFCGTEDYEQYF
>TRBJ2-3|TRBV5-1|.
CASSYGTSGDTQYF
>TRBJ2-7|TRBV5-6|once
CASSFSGSEQYF
>TRBJ1-1|TRBV10-2|.
CASSDPLAHGPNTEAFF
>TRBJ2-5|TRBV7-9|.
CASSDNTGRAGEFETQYF
>TRBJ2-5|TRBV4-2|.
CASSQDAAGGQETQYF
>TRBJ1-5|TRBV19|.
CASSAWGQGAFGNQPQHF
>TRBJ2-3|TRBV5-4|.
CASSLVSGGPVDTQYF
>TRBJ2-7|TRBV10-3|.
CAISPGTAGVNYEQYF
>TRBJ1-3|TRBV4-2|.
CASSQDRGLGNTIYF
>TRBJ1-1|TRBV4-3|.
CASSQNRGEAFF
>TRBJ2-7|TRBV9|few
CASSVGQVSYEQYF
>TRBJ1-2|TRBV12-2|once
CASRFFPRDYGYTF
>TRBJ1-5|TRBV7-2|.
CASGEGQGGQPQHF
>TRBJ1-1|TRBV5-6|.
CASSLFSGNTEAFF
>TRBJ1-1|TRBV11-2|.
CASSLDRQGEAFF
>TRBJ2-6|TRBV6-1|.
CASSETGSGANVLTF
>TRBJ1-5|TRBV14|.
CASSQKPMNPFEANQPQHF
>TRBJ1-1|TRBV6-5|.
CASSYRAGTTNTEAFF
>TRBJ2-1|TRBV9|.
CASSLTSSSEQFF
>TRBJ1-5|TRBV19|.
CASSKYPPGAGNQPQHF
>TRBJ1-4|TRBV5-1|.
CASSLGGREKLFF
>TRBJ2-3|TRBV29-1|.
CSVEGAQRTGTDTQYF
>TRBJ1-1|TRBV5-6|.
CASSVDRGAGEAFF